This TCR beta chain came from a study of T cell clonality in common variable immunodeficiency. Donors gave roughly 4.5 to 8.5 ml heparinized peripheral whole blood. The CDR3 runs 15 residues. Germline CDR1 GTSNPN, CDR2 SVGIG (reference sequence). Regarding the study as a whole: Shared TCRbeta clones were fewer between CVID subjects than controls. Patient heterogeneity in the CVID cohort limited correlations between repertoire features and clinical complications.

This clone has ten or more counts. Its specificity is unknown. The read finishes 3 residues shy of the CDR3 end, and the germline J gene is used to complete it. Equal genomic DNA amounts from CVID and control samples were sequenced. Some clones are missing from TCRdb's copy, which holds only in-frame ones; the method was immunoSEQ multiplex PCR. The sample holds about 39,000 clones, and no clone turns up only once. The source of this sequence is a person aged 18 to 75 in good health. The chain couples TRBV30 to TRBJ1-1, with 8 positions matching TRBD1. Specimen: peripheral blood mononuclear cells. The CDR3 DNA, read in part, is TGTGCCTGGAGGCGCAGGGGCAGGGGGCTATTGGAA. This gives the protein CAWRRRGRGLLE. The full CDR3 protein reads CAWRRRGRGLLEAFF.